This TCR beta chain was sequenced in a study of chemoradiotherapy in HPV16-positive cancers. Whole-study findings and limits: During treatment, candidate HPV-specific clones and E7-related motifs expanded in tumor. Only a couple of HPV16-positive patients supplied the functional HPV-specificity definition.

Comment on this clone: The antigen is undetermined.

Sequenced by immunoSEQ multiplex PCR; TCRdb stores in-frame clones only, minus some. The data contain about 68,000 clones, more than 70% of them singletons. This CDR3 has 15 residues. V lost 4 bases to trimming and J lost 0 bases, with 14 bases between them. CDR1 is SGHNT, CDR2 YYREEE, per germline (reference sequence). The chain couples TRBV5-4 to TRBJ2-7; perhaps TRBD2 as D (6 bases). This sequence was found in a human donor with HPV-associated anogenital cancer. The sequences come from blood, collected from a patient who underwent chemoradiotherapy. CDR3 sequence: CASSGGTAHSYEQYF. The CDR3 DNA is TGTGCCAGCAGCGGCGGGACGGCGCACTCCTACGAGCAGTACTTC. Filled out from reference TRBV5-4 and TRBJ2-7, the complete variable domain reads ETGVTQSPTHLIKTRGQQVTLRCSSQSGHNTVSWYQQALGQGPQFIFQYYREEENGRGNFPPRFSGLQFPNYSSELNVNALELDDSALYLCASSGGTAHSYEQYFGPGTRLTVT.